What follows describes a single T cell receptor (beta chain). Seattle patients were enrolled while actively infected and followed longitudinally. Per the germline V gene, CDR1 is SGHNT and CDR2 is YYREEE (reference sequence). CDR3 size: 15 residues. Deletions cut 3 bases from V and 0 bases from J, with 13 bases between. These data originate in a study of blood T cell repertoires in COVID-19. Turning to the study itself: In each case, the material was cDNA or gDNA derived from T cells, B-cell-depleted T cells, or PBMCs.

As originally analysed: Reference gene primer amplification gave nucleated cell count estimates. The table came from immunoSEQ multiplex PCR; TCRdb's copy has only in-frame clones and leaves some out. The V and J calls and clone size come from that table; D and trimming were worked out from the DNA. The data hold fewer than 450,000 clones, with 70% to 90% observed a single time. V usage is TRBV5-4 and J usage is TRBJ2-7; possibly TRBD2 for D (6 bases). The sequence was collected from a woman between 45 and 60 years old with COVID-19, enrolled during active disease. Sequencing input: peripheral blood. In nucleotides, the CDR3 is TGTGCCAGCAGCTCCCCGGGGGTGAACTCCTACGAGCAGTACTTC. Amino acid sequence: CASSSPGVNSYEQYF.